This is a list of T cell receptor beta chains from one sample in a study of cytotoxic CD8 clonotypes in ibrutinib-treated CLL. Sequencing was performed with immunoSEQ multiplex PCR; in TCRdb, only in-frame clones are kept and a portion is missing. This sample yields fewer than 35,000 clones, of which 85% are seen a single time; roughly 8% belongs to the top ten. The starting material was PBMCs, obtained after 24 months of ibrutinib treatment. Receptors originate from a human donor with chronic lymphocytic leukemia. Each CDR3 is given with its conserved first and last residue. Fields, in order: CDR3 length, J gene, V gene, CDR3 protein.

15 | TRBJ1-4 | TRBV6-1 | CASSVHRGENEKLFF
17 | TRBJ2-2 | TRBV7-3 | CASSPHRDGPNTGELFF
15 | TRBJ1-2 | TRBV7-3 | CASSLMSGVSFGYTF
17 | TRBJ2-1 | TRBV7-2 | CASSLTSAGEPYNEQFF
15 | TRBJ1-1 | TRBV7-2 | CASSITPMGGTEAFF
12 | TRBJ1-3 | TRBV2 | CASKRSGNTIYF
16 | TRBJ2-5 | TRBV5-1 | CASSLVGTDSGETQYF
15 | TRBJ1-2 | TRBV2 | CASSEGTVHLAGYTF
17 | TRBJ1-2 | TRBV4-1 | CASSQDRGTGGARGYTF
15 | TRBJ2-7 | TRBV7-3 | CASSPGRTGGREQYF
14 | TRBJ2-3 | TRBV18 | CASSLYDSTDTQYF
16 | TRBJ1-4 | TRBV4-1 | CASSPGLAVDNEKLFF
16 | TRBJ1-4 | TRBV4-2 | CASSQEWDRGNEKLFF
15 | TRBJ2-5 | TRBV4-1 | CASSQGGAPGETQYF
13 | TRBJ2-1 | TRBV6-4 | CASSEGGTREQFF
16 | TRBJ2-3 | TRBV7-9 | CASSPLIAGAGDTQYF
21 | TRBJ2-1 | TRBV14 | CASSQDRTSGGFTTVLNEQFF
14 | TRBJ1-5 | TRBV9 | CASSVGRNNQPQHF
15 | TRBJ1-3 | TRBV28 | CASSRWTGTGNTIYF
14 | TRBJ2-5 | TRBV7-2 | CASSSRDRVETQYF
15 | TRBJ1-6 | TRBV5-4 | CASSRGDNYNSPLHF
15 | TRBJ2-5 | TRBV7-3 | CASSLGRGKQETQYF
15 | TRBJ2-5 | TRBV6-1 | CASSEGRLPAETQYF
15 | TRBJ2-1 | TRBV9 | CASSVSGGGYNEQFF
16 | TRBJ2-2 | TRBV6-5 | CVSSYSGPANTGELFF
13 | TRBJ2-1 | TRBV30 | CAWSGISGGVNFF
16 | TRBJ2-4 | TRBV27 | CASSLAGLLAKNIQYF
14 | TRBJ1-1 | TRBV7-9 | CASSLDGPIEGAFF
17 | TRBJ1-4 | TRBV7-9 | CASSLEGTGRISEKLFF
14 | TRBJ1-2 | TRBV7-9 | CASSSLGINHGYTF
18 | TRBJ2-3 | TRBV14 | CASSQVGKTGFGTDTQYF
16 | TRBJ2-6 | TRBV4-1 | CASSRPGVPGANVLTF
13 | TRBJ2-7 | TRBV5-5 | CASSFAEVYEQYF
13 | TRBJ1-1 | TRBV11-3 | CASSLERWTRSFF
11 | TRBJ2-3 | TRBV28 | CASRDTDTQYF
13 | TRBJ1-1 | TRBV5-4 | CASSHDWNTEAFF
15 | TRBJ2-7 | TRBV5-3 | CASGSFVTGAYEQYF
14 | TRBJ2-5 | TRBV29-1 | CSVEGTRGQETQYF
17 | TRBJ2-3 | TRBV13 | CASSLGVAGGLADTQYF
15 | TRBJ2-1 | TRBV7-3 | CASSLGLAAYNEQFF
12 | TRBJ1-6 | TRBV28 | CASSPQDSPLHF
16 | TRBJ1-5 | TRBV18 | CASSSSVGVGNQPQHF
14 | TRBJ2-5 | TRBV6-1 | CASSLRTGGETQYF
13 | TRBJ2-4 | TRBV10-1 | CASWRGQGNIQYF
17 | TRBJ2-2 | TRBV5-1 | CASSLGPRDSFTGELFF
15 | TRBJ2-3 | TRBV29-1 | CSVEGRAANTDTQYF
16 | TRBJ1-4 | TRBV4-1 | CASSQSRTGMEEKLFF
15 | TRBJ2-7 | TRBV11-2 | CASSLVGTIFYEQYF
15 | TRBJ1-1 | TRBV27 | CASSLGPQQNTEAFF
15 | TRBJ1-1 | TRBV9 | CASSARQGLNTEAFF
16 | TRBJ2-3 | TRBV29-1 | CSKRGPRRAQRDTQYF
12 | TRBJ2-7 | TRBV5-8 | CASSWETYEQYF